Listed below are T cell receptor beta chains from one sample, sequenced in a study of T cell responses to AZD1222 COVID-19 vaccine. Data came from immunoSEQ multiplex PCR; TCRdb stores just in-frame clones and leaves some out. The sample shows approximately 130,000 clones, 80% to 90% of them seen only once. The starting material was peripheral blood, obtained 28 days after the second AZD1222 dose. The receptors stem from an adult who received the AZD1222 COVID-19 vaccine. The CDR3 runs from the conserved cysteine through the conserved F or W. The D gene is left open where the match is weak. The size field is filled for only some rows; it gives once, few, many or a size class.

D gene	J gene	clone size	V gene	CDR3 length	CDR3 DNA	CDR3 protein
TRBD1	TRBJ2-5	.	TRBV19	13	TGTGCCAGTAGTAAGGGGGCCCAAGAGACCCAGTACTTC	CASSKGAQETQYF
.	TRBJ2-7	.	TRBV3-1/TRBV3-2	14	TGTGCCAGCAGCCAAGACGGCGGAGGGTACGAGCAGTACTTC	CASSQDGGGYEQYF
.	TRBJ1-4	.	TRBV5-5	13	TGTGCCAGCAGCTTGTCGGGGGACGAAAAACTGTTTTTT	CASSLSGDEKLFF
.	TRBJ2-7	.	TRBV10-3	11	TGTGCCATCAGTGACGGCTACGAGCAGTACTTC	CAISDGYEQYF
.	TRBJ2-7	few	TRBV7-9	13	TGTGCCAGCAGCTCGCGGGCAAGCGACGAGCAGTACTTC	CASSSRASDEQYF
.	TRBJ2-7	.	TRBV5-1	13	TGCGCCAGCAGCCCTCCTACACCCTACGAGCAGTACTTC	CASSPPTPYEQYF
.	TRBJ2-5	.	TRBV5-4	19	TGTGCCAGCAGCCACCCCTTCTTACGAGCGGGCAGGGTCCAAGAGACCCAGTACTTC	CASSHPFLRAGRVQETQYF
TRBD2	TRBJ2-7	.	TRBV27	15	TGTGCCAGCAGCAGTACGGGACTAGTTCCGGGCGAGCAGTACTTC	CASSSTGLVPGEQYF
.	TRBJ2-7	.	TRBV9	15	TGTGCCAGCAGCGTAGACTCAGGGCGTTCCTACGAGCAGTACTTC	CASSVDSGRSYEQYF
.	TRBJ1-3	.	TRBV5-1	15	TGCGCCAGCAGCTTGGGGGCCTCAAGTCAAAACACCATATATTTT	CASSLGASSQNTIYF
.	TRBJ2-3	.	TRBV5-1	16	TGCGCCAGCAGCCCTTTCGGACCCCGTAGCACAGATACGCAGTATTTT	CASSPFGPRSTDTQYF
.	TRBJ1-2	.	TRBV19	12	TGTGCCAGTACCATGGCTAACTATGGCTACACCTTC	CASTMANYGYTF
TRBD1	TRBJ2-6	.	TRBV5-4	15	TGTGCCGGGCAGGGGGCTTTGGGTGGGGCCAACGTCCTGACTTTC	CAGQGALGGANVLTF
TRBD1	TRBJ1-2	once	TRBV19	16	TGTGCCAGTACCCCGGACAGGGGACGGTCTCACTATGGCTACACCTTC	CASTPDRGRSHYGYTF
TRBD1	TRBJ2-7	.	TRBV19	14	TGTGCCAGTAGTGTGGGGCAGGGGGCTTACGAGCAGTACTTC	CASSVGQGAYEQYF
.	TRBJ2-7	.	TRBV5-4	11	TGTGCCAGCAGCTTGGCGTACGAGCAGTACTTC	CASSLAYEQYF
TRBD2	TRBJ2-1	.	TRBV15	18	TGTGCCACCAGCAGCAGCCCGGGACTAGCGGACTCCTACAATGAGCAGTTCTTC	CATSSSPGLADSYNEQFF
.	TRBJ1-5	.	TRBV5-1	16	TGCGCCAGCAGCTTGGGTCCCGTTGGAGGGAGTCAGCCCCAGCATTTT	CASSLGPVGGSQPQHF
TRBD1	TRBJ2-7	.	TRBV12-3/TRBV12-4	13	TGTGCCAGCAGGCTGACAGGGGAGAACGAGCAGTACTTC	CASRLTGENEQYF
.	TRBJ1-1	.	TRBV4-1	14	TGCGCCAGCAGCCAAGAGGGGGGGTACACTGAAGCTTTCTTT	CASSQEGGYTEAFF
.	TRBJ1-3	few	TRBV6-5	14	TGTGCCAGCAGCCTCCTTTCCTCTGGAAACACCATATATTTT	CASSLLSSGNTIYF
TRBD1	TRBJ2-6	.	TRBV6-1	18	TGTGCCAGCAGTGAAGCGGCGACAGGACAGGCTGGGGCCAACGTCCTGACTTTC	CASSEAATGQAGANVLTF
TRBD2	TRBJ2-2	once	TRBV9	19	TGTGCCAGCAGCTCAACGGTGGGGCGGGAGGGCCCCAACACCGGGGAGCTGTTTTTT	CASSSTVGREGPNTGELFF
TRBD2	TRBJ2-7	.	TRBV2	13	TGTGCCAGCCTCGTTGGGGGGGTGGGCGAGCAGTACTTC	CASLVGGVGEQYF
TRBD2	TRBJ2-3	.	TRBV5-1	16	TGCGCCAGCAGCTTGGGGACTAGCCCGCCCCGGGATACGCAGTATTTT	CASSLGTSPPRDTQYF
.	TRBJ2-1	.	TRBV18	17	TGTGCCAGCTCACCATTTGTTCCAATTAGCTCCTACAATGAGCAGTTCTTC	CASSPFVPISSYNEQFF
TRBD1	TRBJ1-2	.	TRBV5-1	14	TGCGCCAGCAGCCCCATGGGACAGGGCTATGGCTACACCTTC	CASSPMGQGYGYTF
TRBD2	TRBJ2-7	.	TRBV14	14	TGTGCCAGCAGCCAAGTCCTAGCGGGCGGTGAGCAGTACTTC	CASSQVLAGGEQYF
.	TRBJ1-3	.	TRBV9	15	TGTGCCAGCAGCTCCCGGGTGAGCTCTGGAAACACCATATATTTT	CASSSRVSSGNTIYF
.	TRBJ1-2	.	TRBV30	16	TGTGCCTGGAGTGTAGGGCGAAGAGCCTCTAACTATGGCTACACCTTC	CAWSVGRRASNYGYTF
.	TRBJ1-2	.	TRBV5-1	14	TGCGCCAGCAGCCCCAACAGGGCGGGTTATGGCTACACCTTC	CASSPNRAGYGYTF
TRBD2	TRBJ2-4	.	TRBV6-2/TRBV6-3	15	TGTGCCAGCGGCCTAACGGGGGGAATGAGGAACATTCAGTACTTC	CASGLTGGMRNIQYF
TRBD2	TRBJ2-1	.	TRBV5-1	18	TGCGCCAGCAGCCGCCTCACTAGCGGGGAGGTGGGATACAATGAGCAGTTCTTC	CASSRLTSGEVGYNEQFF
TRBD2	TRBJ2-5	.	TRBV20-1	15	TGCAGTGCTAGTGATAGCGGGAGTGGAGGAGAGACCCAGTACTTC	CSASDSGSGGETQYF
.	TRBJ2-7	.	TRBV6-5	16	TGTGCCAGCAGTTGGTCGGGGGCTTTCAGCTCCTACGAGCAGTACTTC	CASSWSGAFSSYEQYF
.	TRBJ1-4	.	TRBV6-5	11	TGTGCCAGCAGGGTTAATGAAAAACTGTTTTTT	CASRVNEKLFF
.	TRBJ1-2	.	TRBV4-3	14	TGCGCCAGCAGCCAAGATTATAGGACATATGGCTACACCTTC	CASSQDYRTYGYTF
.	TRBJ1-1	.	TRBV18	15	TGTGCCAGCTCACCCGGACAGACCTTTTACACTGAAGCTTTCTTT	CASSPGQTFYTEAFF
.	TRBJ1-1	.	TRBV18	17	TGTGCCAGCTCACCACAAATAGGGGGGGCCTCGGACACTGAAGCTTTCTTT	CASSPQIGGASDTEAFF
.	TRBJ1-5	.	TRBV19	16	TGTGCCAGTAGTATGGGACAAAGCTATAGCAATCAGCCCCAGCATTTT	CASSMGQSYSNQPQHF
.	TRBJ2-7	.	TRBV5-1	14	TGCGCCAGCAGCTTGAGTGCAGTCTCCTACGAGCAGTACTTC	CASSLSAVSYEQYF
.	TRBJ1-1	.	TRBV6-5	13	TGTGCCAGCAGTCGACTTCCGGGATCCGAAGCTTTCTTT	CASSRLPGSEAFF
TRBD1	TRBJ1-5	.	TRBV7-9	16	TGTGCCGGCCGGGACAGGGGTTTTTTGGGCAATCAGCCCCAGCATTTT	CAGRDRGFLGNQPQHF
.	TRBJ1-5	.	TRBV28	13	TGTGCCAGCAGCCCCTTTCGCAATCAGCCCCAGCATTTT	CASSPFRNQPQHF
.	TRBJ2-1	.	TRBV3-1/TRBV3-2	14	TGTGCCAGCCGGGCAGGAGGCACCTACAATGAGCAGTTCTTC	CASRAGGTYNEQFF
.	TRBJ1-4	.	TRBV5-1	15	TGCGCCAGCAGCATTACAGGAAGGGGTAATGAAAAACTGTTTTTT	CASSITGRGNEKLFF